This T cell receptor beta chain appears in the sequencing data of a study of blood T cell repertoires in COVID-19. Across the whole study: The United States, Italy and Spain provided the acute and convalescent COVID-19 samples.

The data were produced by immunoSEQ multiplex PCR, yet TCRdb's version contains in-frame clones alone and is incomplete. This sample carries roughly 300,000 clones, over 80% of them seen once, and the ten largest clones take about 1.4%. CDR1 and CDR2 from the germline V gene are ENHRY and SYGVKD. V lost 1 base, J lost 6 bases, and 13 bases lay in between. The CDR3 spans 16 residues. There are a few counts of this clone. This sequence joins TRBV10-3 and TRBJ1-6; D possibly corresponds to TRBD1 (5 bases). This receptor was taken from a woman in her thirties or forties who had recovered from COVID-19. Sequencing was carried out using peripheral blood. The CDR3 sequence: CAISELYERGNSPLHF. DNA of the CDR3: TGTGCCATCAGTGAGTTATACGAAAGGGGTAATTCACCCCTCCACTTT.